Below, 14 T cell receptor beta chains from the same sample are listed, as sequenced in a study of cytomegalovirus exposure and HLA in healthy donors. The PCR contained 60 Vbeta and 13 Jbeta primers. Here immunoSEQ multiplex PCR was the method, and the copy in TCRdb shows in-frame clones only, minus some. The sample data list just over 60,000 clones. Source material: PBMCs. All receptors derive from a young man in good health and CMV-seropositive.

The chain uses TRBV29-1 and TRBJ2-3; D might be TRBD2 (5 bases). The CDR3 is made up of 13 amino acids. V lost 2 bases to trimming and J lost 6 bases, with 12 bases between them. The germline CDR1 and CDR2 sequences are SQVTM and ANQGSEA. CDR3 amino acids: CSVERGDGDTQYF. In nucleotides, the CDR3 is TGCAGCGTTGAACGGGGAGACGGGGATACGCAGTATTTT.

This chain uses TRBV2 with TRBJ2-7, with D possibly being TRBD2 (6 bases). The V gene lost 9 bases and the J gene lost 4 bases, with 10 bases spanning the gap. The CDR3 covers 11 residues. The germline CDR1 and CDR2 sequences are SNHLY and FYNNEI. The CDR3 is CARIGTYEQYF. The CDR3 region has the DNA TGTGCCAGAATAGGGACTTACGAGCAGTACTTC.

The chain is built from TRBV5-1 and TRBJ2-5, with 11 nucleotides matching TRBD1. Germline trimming cut 4 bases from V and 5 bases from J; bases unmatched to any gene: 7. There are 15 residues in the CDR3. Germline V gene sequence: CDR1 SGHRS, CDR2 YFSETQ. CDR3 nucleotides: TGCGCCAGCAGCCCGGGGACAGGGGGATGGGAGACCCAGTACTTC. This gives the protein CASSPGTGGWETQYF.

The CDR3 DNA reads as TGTGCCAGCAGCTTATACAGGGGAAACACCATATATTTT. It codes for CASSLYRGNTIYF. The chain combines TRBV7-2 with TRBJ1-3, with D tentatively TRBD1 (5 bases). CDR1 SGHTA and CDR2 FQGNSA come from the germline V gene. The CDR3 has 13 residues. V was pared by 2 bases and J by 4 bases, with 6 bases between.

Regarding this clone: The junction shows a germline mismatch at one end, possibly a read error. Other DNA sequences in this specimen translate into the identical CDR3. The rearrangement uses TRBV7-7 and TRBJ2-1; TRBD2 matches at 8 bases. The CDR3 is made up of 13 amino acids. Germline V gene sequence: CDR1 SSHAT, CDR2 FNYEAQ (reference sequence). The CDR3 region has the DNA TGTGCTAGCAGCCCAGGGACTAGCAATGAGCAGTTCTTC. Protein sequence: CASSPGTSNEQFF.

The chain carries TRBV5-6 and TRBJ2-7, with a tentative D call TRBD2 (6 bases). The germline gives CDR1 SGHDT, CDR2 YYEEEE. The CDR3 runs 14 residues. Deletions cut 0 bases from V and 7 bases from J, with 14 bases between. CDR3 coding DNA: TGTGCCAGCAGCTTGGGATCAGGAGGGTATGAGCAGTACTTC. This encodes CASSLGSGGYEQYF.

V gene TRBV5-1 combines with J gene TRBJ2-1; D is ambiguous. Trimming cost V 0 bases and J 7 bases, with 11 bases left between them. CDR1 is SGHRS and CDR2 is YFSETQ in the germline V gene. The CDR3 length is 14 residues. The CDR3 bases are TGCGCCAGCAGCTTGGACTCCCTATCAAATGAGCAGTTCTTC. Amino acid sequence: CASSLDSLSNEQFF.

V gene TRBV2 combines with J gene TRBJ1-2, with 7 positions matching TRBD1. V was clipped by 3 bases and J by 2 bases; unmatched bases: 0. The CDR3 extends over 13 amino acids. Germline V lookup: CDR1 SNHLY, CDR2 FYNNEI. The CDR3 DNA follows: TGTGCCAGCAGTGAGACAGGGAACTATGGCTACACCTTC. The encoded protein is CASSETGNYGYTF.

This rearrangement joins TRBV4-1 to TRBJ2-5; 9 nucleotides line up with TRBD1. Germline V gene sequence: CDR1 MGHRA, CDR2 YSYEKL. J gave up 5 bases and V 0 bases, and 4 bases lay outside the gene matches. The CDR3 loop spans 15 amino acids. The CDR3 region has the DNA TGCGCCAGCAGCCAAGAATTGACAGGGGGGGAGACCCAGTACTTC. It encodes CASSQELTGGETQYF.

J is TRBJ2-7 and V is TRBV10-3; 15 bases align to TRBD2. Germline loops: CDR1 ENHRY, CDR2 SYGVKD. V dropped 0 bases and J dropped 2; count of bases not matched to a gene: 11. CDR3 size: 20 residues. CDR3: CAISESGLAGGPSSAYEQYF. The CDR3 DNA reads as TGTGCCATCAGTGAGTCAGGACTAGCGGGAGGGCCGTCTTCTGCCTACGAGCAGTACTTC.

The chain uses TRBV4-1 and TRBJ2-2, with 14 bases lining up with TRBD2. Germline trimming cut 1 base from V and 3 bases from J; bases unmatched to any gene: 7. The CDR3 runs 19 residues. Per the germline V gene, CDR1 is MGHRA and CDR2 is YSYEKL. The CDR3 bases are TGCGCCAGCAGCCAAGTTGCTTGGACTAGCGGGGGGTACACCGGGGAGCTGTTTTTT. Its translation is CASSQVAWTSGGYTGELFF.

V gene TRBV5-6 combines with J gene TRBJ1-2; possibly TRBD1 for D (5 bases). This CDR3 is 14 amino acids long. In germline, CDR1 is SGHDT, CDR2 YYEEEE. Deletions cut 4 bases from V and 7 bases from J, with 17 bases between. CDR3 region: CASSVGPRGGGYTF. The CDR3 DNA sequence: TGTGCCAGCAGCGTGGGACCCCGTGGAGGTGGCTACACCTTC.

V gene TRBV30 combines with J gene TRBJ2-1; 8 bases line up with TRBD2. CDR3 length: 12 amino acids. J lost 9 bases, V lost 4 bases, and 5 bases had no gene match. CDR1 GTSNPN and CDR2 SVGIG come from the germline V gene (reference sequence). This CDR3 is CAWNSGNGEQFF. CDR3 nucleotides: TGTGCCTGGAATAGCGGGAATGGTGAGCAGTTCTTC.

With regard to this clone: The sample has other DNA sequences that encode this CDR3 too. The CDR3 loop is CASSDTGSSSGNTIYF. CDR3 in DNA: TGTGCCAGCAGTGACACAGGATCCAGCTCTGGAAACACCATATATTTT. V usage is TRBV2 and J usage is TRBJ1-3; perhaps TRBD1 as D (5 bases). The CDR3 spans 16 residues. The germline V and J ends were trimmed by 3 bases and 0 bases, with 12 bases remaining between them. Germline CDR1 is SNHLY and CDR2 is FYNNEI.